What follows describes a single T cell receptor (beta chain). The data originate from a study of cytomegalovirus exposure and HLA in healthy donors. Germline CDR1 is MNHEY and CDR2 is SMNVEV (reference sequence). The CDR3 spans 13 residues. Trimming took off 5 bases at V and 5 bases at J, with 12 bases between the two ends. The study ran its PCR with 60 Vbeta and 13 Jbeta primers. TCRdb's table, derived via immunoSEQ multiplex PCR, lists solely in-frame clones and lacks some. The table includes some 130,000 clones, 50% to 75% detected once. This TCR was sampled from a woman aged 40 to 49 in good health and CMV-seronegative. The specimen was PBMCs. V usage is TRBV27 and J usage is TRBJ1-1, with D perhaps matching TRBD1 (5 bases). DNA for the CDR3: TGTGCCAGCAGTCAGGGATCGGAAACTGAAGCTTTCTTT. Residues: CASSQGSETEAFF.